The 30 T cell receptor beta chains in this list originate from one sample, sequenced in a study of CD8+ T cells in alopecia areata. The sequencing template was cDNA reverse transcribed from extracted RNA. The protocol was immunoSEQ multiplex PCR, while the TCRdb copy is restricted to in-frame clones and leaves out a portion. The repertoire holds about 180,000 clones, with 51% as singletons. Treatment noted: oral pan-JAK inhibitor, 5-10 mg twice daily. The sample was CD8+ T cells sorted from blood, taken around week 54, from a patient treated with tofacitinib. Receptors originate from a human donor with alopecia areata.

The chain links TRBV28 to TRBJ2-7; a possible D gene is TRBD2 (7 bases). The CDR3 spans 16 residues. Trimming pared 5 bases from V and 2 bases from J, leaving 19 bases between. Germline assignment: CDR1 MDHEN and CDR2 SYDVKM. In nucleotides, the CDR3 is TGTGCCAGCAGTCCCCCGGCGGGGGCTAGAACCTACGAGCAGTACTTC. This gives the protein CASSPPAGARTYEQYF.

The V and J genes are TRBV10-3 and TRBJ2-5; the match to TRBD2 covers 12 bases. CDR1 and CDR2 from the germline V gene are ENHRY and SYGVKD. Germline trimming cut 0 bases from V and 2 bases from J; bases unmatched to any gene: 1. This CDR3 has 16 amino acids. CDR3 sequence: CAISESTSGGQETQYF. The DNA for the CDR3 is TGTGCCATCAGTGAGTCGACTAGCGGGGGACAAGAGACCCAGTACTTC.

The CDR3: CASSRLAGGTDTQYF. The CDR3 nucleotides are TGCGCCAGCAGCCGACTAGCGGGGGGCACAGATACGCAGTATTTT. The chain is built from TRBV4-1 and TRBJ2-3; TRBD2 agrees at 12 bases. Trimming took 4 bases from V and 1 from J; bases not matched to a gene: 0. The CDR3 consists of 15 residues. Germline CDR1 MGHRA, CDR2 YSYEKL.

V gene TRBV15 combines with J gene TRBJ1-2; D possibly corresponds to TRBD1 (5 bases). This CDR3 comprises 16 residues. Trimming pared 5 bases from V and 6 bases from J, leaving 22 bases between. The germline V gene has CDR1 LNHNV and CDR2 YYDKDF (reference sequence). Here the CDR3 DNA reads TGTGCCACCAGCGAGAGGGGAGAGGGGTTGCTGAATGGCTACACCTTC. Translation gives CATSERGEGLLNGYTF.

The chain recombines TRBV7-6 with TRBJ2-7, with D possibly called TRBD1 or TRBD2 (5 bases each). Trimming took off 1 base at V and 7 bases at J, with 14 bases between the two ends. This CDR3 has 14 residues. CDR1 and CDR2 from the germline V gene are SGHVS and FNYEAQ. The CDR3 nucleotides read TGTGCCAGCAGCTTAGGATTTGGGGGATGGGAGCAGTACTTC. This sequence encodes CASSLGFGGWEQYF.

The chain is built from TRBV5-1 and TRBJ1-3; 8 bases map to TRBD1. The V gene end was trimmed by 4 bases and the J gene end by 2 bases; junction bases not matched to a gene: 17. Looked up from germline, CDR1 is SGHRS and CDR2 is YFSETQ. There are 19 residues in the CDR3. The CDR3 is CASSLDPGQAAGAGNTIYF. CDR3 nucleotides: TGCGCCAGCAGCCTGGATCCGGGACAGGCCGCTGGGGCTGGAAACACCATATATTTT.

The chain employs TRBV7-9 and TRBJ1-1; tentatively, D is TRBD1 (6 bases). The CDR3 spans 11 residues. Germline CDR1 is SEHNR and CDR2 is FQNEAQ (reference sequence). V lost 5 bases to trimming and J lost 8 bases, with 9 bases between them. The CDR3 sequence: CASSPGTEAFF. The DNA for the CDR3 is TGTGCCAGCAGCCCAGGGACAGAAGCTTTCTTT.

The chain uses TRBV7-9 and TRBJ2-1; TRBD2 aligns across 13 bases. Germline V gene lookup returns CDR1 SEHNR and CDR2 FQNEAQ (reference sequence). The CDR3 extends over 15 amino acids. V gave up 5 bases and J gave up 12 bases; unmatched junction bases: 10. CDR3 nucleotides: TGTGCCAGCAGCCTGGGACTAGCGGGGCCCAAAGGGCAGTTCTTC. Residues: CASSLGLAGPKGQFF.

The chain employs TRBV25-1 and TRBJ2-2; D is possibly TRBD1 (7 bases). The CDR3 is 14 amino acids. Germline lookup yields CDR1 MGHDK and CDR2 SYGVNS. Trimming left V 5 bases short and J 3 bases short, with 10 bases between. The chain's CDR3 is CASSQGEDTGELFF. In DNA form, the CDR3 reads TGTGCCAGCAGTCAGGGGGAGGACACCGGGGAGCTGTTTTTT.

This sequence joins TRBV7-9 and TRBJ2-5; D might be TRBD1 (6 bases). Trimming removed 3 bases from V and 2 bases from J, with 13 bases in between. Germline V gene data show CDR1 as SEHNR and CDR2 as FQNEAQ (reference sequence). The CDR3 is 15 residues long. CDR3 amino acids: CASSLLGQRQETQYF. For the CDR3, the DNA is TGTGCCAGCAGCTTGCTAGGACAGAGACAAGAGACCCAGTACTTC.

The table lists this clone with a few counts. The CDR3 nucleotides are TGCGCCAGCAGCTTGGGGTCAGGAACCTATGGCTACACCTTC. Translation gives CASSLGSGTYGYTF. The chain joins TRBV5-1 to TRBJ1-2; D uncertain. The V end was cut by 0 bases, the J end by 4 bases, with 10 bases between. This CDR3 has 14 amino acids. Looked up from germline, CDR1 is SGHRS and CDR2 is YFSETQ. The full variable domain, its missing parts supplied by reference TRBV5-1 and TRBJ1-2, is KAGVTQTPRYLIKTRGQQVTLSCSPISGHRSVSWYQQTPGQGLQFLFEYFSETQRNKGNFPGRFSGRQFSNSRSEMNVSTLELGDSALYLCASSLGSGTYGYTFGSGTRLTVV.

As to this clone: Other DNA variants within this sample encode the same CDR3. The rearrangement uses TRBV29-1 and TRBJ2-3; D could derive from TRBD1 or TRBD2 (6 bases each). Trimming took 3 bases from V and 6 from J, leaving 13 bases between them. The CDR3 totals 13 residues. CDR1 and CDR2 (germline): SQVTM, ANQGSEA. This CDR3 is CSVDRGALDTQYF. Here the CDR3 DNA reads TGCAGCGTTGATAGGGGGGCGTTGGATACGCAGTATTTT.

The rearrangement uses TRBV14 and TRBJ2-1; D is unclear. This CDR3 has 16 residues. Germline-derived CDR1 and CDR2 are SGHDN and FVKESK. Trimming stripped 1 base from V and 4 bases from J, with 14 bases between. The CDR3, as DNA: TGTGCCAGCAGCCAAGGGCAGGCAAACCTTTACAATGAGCAGTTCTTC. Translated: CASSQGQANLYNEQFF.

There are many counts of this clone. The V call is TRBV6-4, the J call TRBJ1-2, with TRBD1 identical over 7 bases. Germline V gene data show CDR1 as MRHNA and CDR2 as SNTAGT. This CDR3 comprises 15 residues. Unmatched junction bases numbered 6, after V lost 5 bases and J lost 0 bases. CDR3 bases: TGTGCCAGCAGTCCCCAGGGGGATTCTAACTATGGCTACACCTTC. Its translation is CASSPQGDSNYGYTF.

The CDR3 region is CASSLDAIGSPLHF. The CDR3 DNA reads as TGTGCCAGCAGCTTAGATGCGATAGGTTCACCCCTCCACTTT. The V gene is TRBV7-6, the J gene TRBJ1-6; D is undetermined. Germline lookup yields CDR1 SGHVS and CDR2 FNYEAQ. V was cut by 1 base and J by 9 bases, with 10 bases left in between. This CDR3 is 14 amino acids long.

CDR3: CASSLLTGSYGYTF. The DNA of the CDR3 is TGTGCCAGCAGCTTGTTAACAGGGAGCTATGGCTACACCTTC. The chain has TRBV11-2 and TRBJ1-2, with D maybe TRBD1 (6 bases). V lost 3 bases and J lost 4, with 12 bases in between. Looked up from germline, CDR1 is SGHAT and CDR2 is FQNNGV. There are 14 residues in the CDR3. Full variable domain (rest looked up from reference TRBV11-2 and TRBJ1-2): EAGVAQSPRYKIIEKRQSVAFWCNPISGHATLYWYQQILGQGPKLLIQFQNNGVVDDSQLPKDRFSAERLKGVDSTLKIQPAKLEDSAVYLCASSLLTGSYGYTFGSGTRLTVV.

The chain links TRBV7-8 to TRBJ1-5; 7 nucleotides align to TRBD1. The CDR3 runs to 15 residues. Trimming at V came to 5 bases and at J to 5 bases, leaving 9 bases not matched to a gene. Germline V CDR1 and CDR2: SGHVS, FQNEAQ. The CDR3 DNA follows: TGTGCCAGCAGCCCGGAACAGGGGAAGGATCAGCCCCAGCATTTT. This gives the protein CASSPEQGKDQPQHF.

The CDR3 DNA reads as TGTGCCAGCAGTTCCCCCTCCTACGAGCAGTACTTC. This encodes CASSSPSYEQYF. V is TRBV27 and J is TRBJ2-7, with D hard to call. The V and J ends lost 4 bases and 0 bases respectively, with 4 bases between them. The V gene's germline CDR1 is MNHEY and CDR2 SMNVEV (reference sequence). The CDR3 length is 12 residues.

About this clone: The junction departs from the called germline gene at one end, perhaps through a read error. This chain uses TRBV7-7 with TRBJ2-6; no clear D gene. In germline, CDR1 is SSHAT, CDR2 FNYEAQ (reference sequence). The CDR3 extends over 14 amino acids. The CDR3 DNA follows: TGTGCTAGCAGCCTAAACTCTGGGGCCAACGTCCTGACTTTC. Amino acids: CASSLNSGANVLTF.

The chain employs TRBV4-3 and TRBJ2-5; 7 nucleotides align to TRBD1. Germline CDR1 is LGHNA and CDR2 is YSLEER. The V and J ends lost 4 bases and 5 bases, in that order; junction bases with no gene match: 4. This CDR3 comprises 13 residues. The CDR3 DNA reads as TGCGCCAGCAGCCGCCGGGACAGTGAGACCCAGTACTTC. Translated: CASSRRDSETQYF.

This clone has more than one count but fewer than ten. The rearrangement links TRBV4-1 to TRBJ1-4, with D perhaps matching TRBD1 (6 bases). Deletions cut 1 base from V and 5 bases from J, with 14 bases between. This CDR3 spans 16 amino acids. Per germline, CDR1 MGHRA and CDR2 YSYEKL. CDR3 nucleotides: TGCGCCAGCAGCCAAGGTACCGGGACAAGAAATGAAAAACTGTTTTTT. It codes for CASSQGTGTRNEKLFF.

The chain carries TRBV5-6 and TRBJ2-3; D is unclear. The length of the CDR3 is 15 residues. Trimming pared 2 bases from V and 1 base from J, leaving 11 bases between. In germline, CDR1 is SGHDT, CDR2 YYEEEE. The CDR3 nucleotides are TGTGCCAGCAGCTTTACAGATACGGGCACAGATACGCAGTATTTT. It is translated as CASSFTDTGTDTQYF.

The chain couples TRBV9 to TRBJ1-5; the D is unclear. In germline, CDR1 is SGDLS, CDR2 YYNGEE. This CDR3 contains 15 residues. The V gene lost 5 bases and the J gene lost 2 bases, with 14 bases spanning the gap. Here the CDR3 DNA reads TGTGCCAGCAGTCCGGACGGACGGGGCAATCAGCCCCAGCATTTT. Protein sequence: CASSPDGRGNQPQHF.

V gene TRBV7-8 combines with J gene TRBJ1-5; the D is unclear. This CDR3 region has 12 residues. The germline CDR1 and CDR2 sequences are SGHVS and FQNEAQ. V dropped 2 bases and J dropped 5 bases, with 4 bases sitting between them. The CDR3 coding sequence is TGTGCCAGCAGCTTACCGGATCAGCCCCAGCATTTT. Translating it yields CASSLPDQPQHF.

The chain is built from TRBV2 and TRBJ2-1; tentatively, D is TRBD2 (7 bases). CDR1 and CDR2 (germline): SNHLY, FYNNEI. This CDR3 is 16 amino acids long. Trimming removed 1 base at V and 3 bases at J, with 13 bases between. CDR3 sequence reads: CASSEVAGAIYNEQFF. For the CDR3, the DNA is TGTGCCAGCAGTGAAGTTGCGGGGGCCATCTACAATGAGCAGTTCTTC.

The V and J genes are TRBV30 and TRBJ1-2, with D perhaps matching TRBD1 (6 bases). This CDR3 is built from 14 residues. From germline, CDR1 is GTSNPN and CDR2 SVGIG (reference sequence). The CDR3 region has the DNA TGTGCTCAGACCTCCGGGACACCGATCTATGGCTACACCTTC. Protein sequence: CAQTSGTPIYGYTF.

J is TRBJ2-2 and V is TRBV7-3, with a weak D call TRBD1 (5 bases). V was shortened by 5 bases and J by 7 bases, with 14 bases between the two germline ends. CDR1 and CDR2 (germline): SGHTA, FQGTGA. The CDR3 runs 14 residues. The CDR3 protein is CASSVKGHDGELFF. The DNA for the CDR3 is TGTGCCAGCAGCGTAAAGGGGCATGACGGGGAGCTGTTTTTT.

The J gene is TRBJ1-5, the V gene TRBV19, with D possibly TRBD1 on 6 matching bases. CDR1 and CDR2 from the germline V gene are LNHDA and SQIVND (reference sequence). V was clipped by 8 bases and J by 1 base, with 12 bases between them. CDR3 size: 14 residues. CDR3 DNA sequence: TGTGCCAGTGGGGGGCAGGGGAGCAATCAGCCCCAGCATTTT. It codes for CASGGQGSNQPQHF.

Only a few counts were recorded for this clone. This chain links TRBV29-1 with TRBJ2-7; tentatively, D is TRBD1 (6 bases). This CDR3 is built from 13 residues. Trimming cost V 3 bases and J 3 bases, with 12 bases left between them. Germline V gene lookup returns CDR1 SQVTM and CDR2 ANQGSEA. DNA for the CDR3: TGCAGCGTTGACGAGGGACACAACTACGAGCAGTACTTC. Translated, it gives CSVDEGHNYEQYF.

As to this clone: This specimen includes other DNA sequences encoding the same CDR3. The chain joins TRBV30 to TRBJ1-5, with TRBD1 matching 7 bases. The CDR3 is 15 amino acids. The V gene end was trimmed by 0 bases and the J gene end by 4 bases; junction bases not matched to a gene: 6. Germline assignment: CDR1 GTSNPN and CDR2 SVGIG (reference sequence). CDR3 DNA sequence: TGTGCCTGGAGTGTACGGGACAGCCGGAATCAGCCCCAGCATTTT. Translated: CAWSVRDSRNQPQHF. Complete variable domain (other parts from reference TRBV30 and TRBJ1-5): SQTIHQWPATLVQPVGSPLSLECTVEGTSNPNLYWYRQAAGRGLQLLFYSVGIGQISSEVPQNLSASRPQDRQFILSSKKLLLSDSGFYLCAWSVRDSRNQPQHFGDGTRLSIL.